This T cell receptor beta chain was documented in a study of OX40 agonist ivuxolimab in advanced cancers. With respect to the entire study: Ivuxolimab, which targeted the costimulatory receptor OX40 (CD134), was an agonistic, fully human IgG2 monoclonal antibody. The paper describes the monotherapy dose-escalation part (N ≈ 52 patients) of the phase I trial of ivuxolimab. Intravenous ivuxolimab was administered to patients every 2 weeks at six dose levels: 0.01, 0.1, 0.3, 1.5, 3 and 10 mg/kg. Of the roughly 52 dose-escalation patients, hepatocellular carcinoma was present in about 20, melanoma in roughly 15, renal cell carcinoma in 9 and head and neck cancer in 9. Patients were allowed to have had prior anti-PD-1, anti-PD-L1 or anti-CTLA-4 therapy, and roughly 40% of the dose-escalation patients had previously received checkpoint inhibitors. Partial responses occurred in three dose-escalation patients: two with cutaneous melanoma and one with hepatocellular carcinoma. In the dose-escalation cohort, 82.7% of patients were male, and the mean age was roughly 60 years, with a range of about 23 to 80. The purpose of peripheral TCRbeta sequencing was to test whether ivuxolimab changed TCR sequence diversity and led to clonal T-cell expansion. The paper as a whole reports these results and caveats: After ivuxolimab, expanded clones were on average more numerous among CD8+ T cells than among CD4+ T cells. Antigen specificity was not determined for the clonally expanded peripheral T cells. Clonal expansion of both CD4+ and CD8+ blood T cells was observed from baseline to week 6 at doses 0.1 to 3.0 mg/kg. Low levels of normalized T-cell clonal expansion were also seen in some patients who did not respond. In partial responders in the 0.1-3.0 mg/kg groups, normalized peripheral clonal expansion was found to be among the lowest, especially among CD8+ T cells.

Genomic DNA was isolated from the sorted cells so that the TCRbeta CDR3 region could be sequenced. The immunoSEQ Assay was used to sequence the TCRbeta CDR3 regions. In its TCRdb copy, this immuneACCESS table keeps in-frame sequences only and misses some clones. Where compared with another copy, unresolved V genes explain less than half of these, and the others have no known cause. Within this sample are 130,000 or so clones, with approximately 90% of them counted one time only. The top ten clonotypes cover 0.95% to 1.4% of the sample. With respect to this clone: Its antigen remains unidentified. One base away there is no much larger clone; base qualities are not given.

Reading the germline V gene gives CDR1 MNHEY and CDR2 SVGAGI. The CDR3 measures 13 amino acids from cysteine to phenylalanine. The sequence is cut down to CDR3 DNA, 39 bases in frame from base 1. Between the V and J ends, shortened by 0 bases and 5 bases respectively, the junction contains 7 bases. Patients with a history of autoimmune disease or receiving systemic immunosuppression were excluded from the trial. Peripheral blood for TCR sequencing was collected from all dose cohorts at baseline, on cycle 4 day 1, and on cycle 7 day 1. The samples were taken from a phase I, first-in-human, multicenter, open-label dose-escalation trial of ivuxolimab. Adults with locally advanced or metastatic head and neck squamous cell, hepatocellular, melanoma or renal cell carcinoma were enrolled in the trial. CD4+ and CD8+ T cells were sorted separately from peripheral blood before TCR sequencing.

This receptor was taken from an adult with an advanced solid tumor such as melanoma, head and neck, liver or kidney cancer. Sequenced material: CD4+ or CD8+ T cells sorted from blood, taken in a trial of the OX40 agonist ivuxolimab. The sequence is built from TRBV6-5 and TRBJ1-2, and possibly TRBD1, on 5 matching bases. The CDR3 in this case is CASSYSGAYGYTF. The nucleotide sequence is TGTGCCAGCAGTTACTCTGGGGCATATGGCTACACCTTC.